These 19 T cell receptor beta chains originate from one sample sequenced in a study of cytomegalovirus exposure and HLA in healthy donors. 13 Jbeta primers and 60 Vbeta primers were used for the PCR. Only in-frame clones appear in the TCRdb table, and some are missing; sequencing was by immunoSEQ multiplex PCR. The sample lists about 160,000 clones; approximately 79% were seen once. The sequencing input was PBMCs. The source is a man in his forties in good health and CMV-seropositive.

As regards this clone: Other DNA sequences of this sample code for an identical CDR3. The V and J genes are TRBV29-1 and TRBJ2-7; a weak D match, TRBD2 (6 bases). CDR1 is SQVTM, CDR2 ANQGSEA, per germline. V lost 6 bases and J lost 5, with 11 bases in between. The CDR3 extends over 11 amino acids. The CDR3 sequence is CSVAEGNEQYF. DNA of the CDR3: TGCAGCGTCGCGGAGGGTAACGAGCAGTACTTC.

The table lists this clone with a count of one. The J gene is TRBJ2-7, the V gene TRBV9, with TRBD1 matching 7 bases. With 0 bases clipped from V and 7 bases from J, the junction kept 10 bases outside the gene matches. The germline V gene encodes CDR1 SGDLS and CDR2 YYNGEE. This CDR3 is built from 15 residues. CDR3 DNA sequence: TGTGCCAGCAGCGTAGAGACAGGGAGTGACCAAGAGCAGTACTTC. Protein: CASSVETGSDQEQYF.

V and J are TRBV5-6 and TRBJ2-6; the match to TRBD2 covers 9 bases. CDR1 SGHDT and CDR2 YYEEEE come from the germline V gene. The CDR3 is 18 residues long. V lost 2 bases to trimming and J lost 0 bases; unmatched junction nucleotides: 6. As DNA, the CDR3 is TGTGCCAGCAGCTTTATAGCGGGGGTCGGCTCTGGGGCCAACGTCCTGACTTTC. Translated, it gives CASSFIAGVGSGANVLTF.

The chain uses TRBV5-4 and TRBJ1-6; the match to TRBD1 covers 9 bases. J gave up 11 bases and V 2 bases, and 5 bases lay outside the gene matches. CDR1 and CDR2 (germline): SGHNT, YYREEE (reference sequence). This CDR3 spans 14 amino acids. The CDR3 is CASSLDRGEAPLHF. In DNA form, the CDR3 reads TGTGCCAGCAGCTTAGACAGGGGGGAAGCACCCCTCCACTTT.

This clone was seen just once. The genes are TRBV7-8 and TRBJ2-7; 8 bases are shared with TRBD1. Germline lookup yields CDR1 SGHVS and CDR2 FQNEAQ. CDR3 size: 16 residues. V was clipped by 4 bases and J by 2 bases; unmatched bases: 10. Written as DNA, the CDR3 is TGTGCCAGCAGCTACGCCCTCGGGACAGGTCCCTACGAGCAGTACTTC. It specifies CASSYALGTGPYEQYF.

V is TRBV7-2 and J is TRBJ2-5; D might be TRBD1 (5 bases). The J call could be wrong; TRBJ2-7 is a better fit for the DNA end. Germline assignment: CDR1 SGHTA and CDR2 FQGNSA. The CDR3 contains 15 residues. The CDR3 coding sequence is TGTGCCAGCAGCTTATGGTCTCAGGGTGGCGACGAGCAGTACTTC. Protein product: CASSLWSQGGDEQYF.

The rearrangement uses TRBV19 and TRBJ1-4, with 10 bases that match TRBD1. Germline trimming cut 3 bases from V and 6 bases from J; bases unmatched to any gene: 4. The CDR3 consists of 15 residues. Germline CDR1 reads LNHDA; CDR2 reads SQIVND (reference sequence). CDR3 region: CASSIRTGGYEKLFF. In DNA form, the CDR3 reads TGTGCCAGTAGTATTAGGACAGGGGGATATGAAAAACTGTTTTTT.

The genes are TRBV6-5 and TRBJ2-1; 8 nucleotides agree with TRBD2. The trim removed 10 bases at V and 7 bases at J, leaving 12 bases unmatched. Germline V CDR1 and CDR2: MNHEY, SVGAGI. This CDR3 spans 14 amino acids. Here the CDR3 DNA reads TGTGCCACCAAAACGGGGGGGCCCGGAAATGAGCAGTTCTTC. Translating it yields CATKTGGPGNEQFF.

The rearrangement joins TRBV5-5 to TRBJ1-1; the match to TRBD1 covers 8 bases. Trimming cost V 4 bases and J 5 bases; bases outside gene matches: 7. The germline CDR1 and CDR2 sequences are SGHKS and YYEKEE (reference sequence). The CDR3 spans 14 residues. In DNA, the CDR3 is TGTGCCAGCAGCCGCGACAGGGGAGGAACTGAAGCTTTCTTT. Translation gives CASSRDRGGTEAFF. Complete variable domain (other parts from reference TRBV5-5 and TRBJ1-1): DAGVTQSPTHLIKTRGQQVTLRCSPISGHKSVSWYQQVLGQGPQFIFQYYEKEERGRGNFPDRFSARQFPNYSSELNVNALLLGDSALYLCASSRDRGGTEAFFGQGTRLTVV.

In its sample, this clone was seen once. J is TRBJ2-3 and V is TRBV4-2; 7 bases match TRBD2. This CDR3 contains 16 residues. Trimming removed 5 bases from V and 0 bases from J; junction bases left unmatched: 8. Germline CDR1 LGHNA, CDR2 YNFKEQ. CDR3 region: CASSGRGGASTDTQYF. DNA of the CDR3: TGTGCCAGCAGCGGTCGCGGGGGTGCTAGCACAGATACGCAGTATTTT.

The chain links TRBV5-1 to TRBJ2-1; D possibly corresponds to TRBD2 (6 bases). V lost 4 bases, J lost 0 bases, and 11 bases lay in between. CDR1 and CDR2 from the germline V gene are SGHRS and YFSETQ. The CDR3 is 15 amino acids. The CDR3 nucleotides are TGCGCCAGCAGCCCGCCTAGCGACTCCTACAATGAGCAGTTCTTC. Translation gives CASSPPSDSYNEQFF.

The V and J genes are TRBV2 and TRBJ1-2, with D maybe TRBD1 (6 bases). The CDR3 runs 16 residues. Trimming took off 6 bases at V and 5 bases at J, with 22 bases between the two ends. Germline V CDR1 and CDR2: SNHLY, FYNNEI. In DNA form, the CDR3 reads TGTGCCAGCAGACCCACACGGACAGCAAATTTTTATGGCTACACCTTC. It yields the protein CASRPTRTANFYGYTF.

The gene calls are TRBV5-1 and TRBJ2-3, with D possibly matching TRBD1 (6 bases). V was pared by 3 bases and J by 0 bases, with 20 bases between. Germline loops: CDR1 SGHRS, CDR2 YFSETQ. The CDR3 runs 18 residues. CDR3 coding DNA: TGCGCCAGCAGCTACTCGTTCGGGACAAGTATTAGCACAGATACGCAGTATTTT. This codes for CASSYSFGTSISTDTQYF.

The V call is TRBV11-2, the J call TRBJ1-2, with 8 bases fitting TRBD1. The CDR3 spans 15 residues. The germline gives CDR1 SGHAT, CDR2 FQNNGV. The ends lost 5 bases at V and 3 bases at J; junction bases unmatched: 8. CDR3 nucleotides: TGTGCCAGCAGCCAGGGACAGGATTATTACTATGGCTACACCTTC. Its protein product is CASSQGQDYYYGYTF. Full variable domain (remainder filled in from reference TRBV11-2 and TRBJ1-2): EAGVAQSPRYKIIEKRQSVAFWCNPISGHATLYWYQQILGQGPKLLIQFQNNGVVDDSQLPKDRFSAERLKGVDSTLKIQPAKLEDSAVYLCASSQGQDYYYGYTFGSGTRLTVV.

This rearrangement joins TRBV5-1 to TRBJ1-2, with D unresolved. The CDR3 sequence is 13 residues long. Germline V gives CDR1 SGHRS, CDR2 YFSETQ. V was pared by 6 bases and J by 8 bases, with 17 bases between. CDR3 coding DNA: TGCGCCAGCACCTACTCTCATGGGAGGGGCTACACCTTC. Translation: CASTYSHGRGYTF.

The chain recombines TRBV27 with TRBJ1-1; no reliable D call. The CDR3 is 13 amino acids. The V gene's germline CDR1 is MNHEY and CDR2 SMNVEV (reference sequence). The V end lost 6 bases, the J end lost 3 bases, and 11 bases lay between the germline ends. The CDR3 here is CASSRRLDTEAFF. DNA of the CDR3: TGTGCCAGCAGCCGAAGACTGGACACTGAAGCTTTCTTT.

V is TRBV5-1 and J is TRBJ2-3, with TRBD1 matching over 7 bases. The V segment lost 6 bases and the J segment 2 bases; nucleotides outside the gene matches: 12. There are 16 residues in the CDR3. CDR1 is SGHRS and CDR2 is YFSETQ in the germline V gene. The CDR3 nucleotides read TGCGCCAGCACCCCACCTAAGGACAGGCACACAGATACGCAGTATTTT. This gives the protein CASTPPKDRHTDTQYF.

In its sample, this clone was seen a few times. Written as DNA, the CDR3 is TGCGCCAGCAGCCAAGATCGGATAGGGGCGGGGTTGGCCGGGGAGCTGTTTTTT. Amino acids: CASSQDRIGAGLAGELFF. This rearrangement joins TRBV4-3 to TRBJ2-2, with D possibly matching TRBD2 (6 bases). Germline assignment: CDR1 LGHNA and CDR2 YSLEER. The CDR3 totals 18 residues. V was cut by 0 bases and J by 6 bases, with 20 bases left in between.

The rearrangement uses TRBV27 and TRBJ2-4; TRBD1 might be the D (9 bases). This CDR3 is built from 14 residues. Trimming removed 3 bases from V and 8 bases from J, with 14 bases in between. Germline V gene data show CDR1 as MNHEY and CDR2 as SMNVEV (reference sequence). Written as DNA, the CDR3 is TGTGCCAGCAGTTTGCGGGGGGACAGGGACATTCAGTACTTC. Its protein is CASSLRGDRDIQYF.